Following are 18 T cell receptor beta chains from one sample sequenced in a study of control samples from healthy donors and cancer patients. Only in-frame clones appear in the TCRdb table, and some are missing; sequencing was by immunoSEQ multiplex PCR. The sample has about 120,000 clones, 75% to 90% seen once. The sample was PBMCs. The receptors come from a woman aged 50 to 60 with colorectal cancer.

The V and J genes are TRBV5-1 and TRBJ2-6; D tentatively reads TRBD1 or TRBD2 (6 bases each). Germline CDR1 is SGHRS and CDR2 is YFSETQ. The V end was cut by 3 bases, the J end by 2 bases, with 12 bases between. There are 16 residues in the CDR3. The CDR3 is CASSSGALAGANVLTF. CDR3 in DNA: TGCGCCAGCAGCTCGGGGGCGCTTGCTGGGGCCAACGTCCTGACTTTC.

The rearrangement links TRBV19 to TRBJ2-2; 8 nucleotides match TRBD2. Germline CDR1 reads LNHDA; CDR2 reads SQIVND (reference sequence). The CDR3 runs 14 residues. V trimming: 8 bases; J trimming: 4 bases; junction bases outside the gene matches: 6. The CDR3 bases are TGTGCCAGTTCGGACGCGGGAGGCACCGGGGAGCTGTTTTTT. Amino acids: CASSDAGGTGELFF.

The V gene is TRBV2, the J gene TRBJ1-4; TRBD1 is a possible D gene (5 bases). The V end was cut by 10 bases, the J end by 10 bases, with 13 bases between. The CDR3 has 11 amino acids. In germline, CDR1 is SNHLY, CDR2 FYNNEI. The DNA of the CDR3 is TGTGCCACTGAGGGGCCTCGAAAACTGTTTTTT. As protein: CATEGPRKLFF.

The CDR3 protein is CASRSHREGKQFF. CDR3 sequence (DNA): TGTGCCAGCCGATCCCACCGTGAGGGTAAGCAGTTCTTC. This chain uses TRBV6-5 with TRBJ2-1, with D tentatively TRBD2 (5 bases). This CDR3 is 13 amino acids long. Germline V lookup: CDR1 MNHEY, CDR2 SVGAGI. Trimming shortened V by 8 bases and J by 11 bases, and 19 bases separated the two germline ends.

The chain is built from TRBV5-1 and TRBJ2-3; D ambiguous. V was shortened by 3 bases and J by 4 bases, with 12 bases between the two germline ends. CDR1 and CDR2 (germline): SGHRS, YFSETQ. This CDR3 contains 14 residues. The CDR3 spells CASSSERRSDTQYF. The CDR3 DNA follows: TGCGCCAGCAGCTCTGAGAGAAGGTCAGATACGCAGTATTTT. Variable domain in full (rest from reference TRBV5-1 and TRBJ2-3): KAGVTQTPRYLIKTRGQQVTLSCSPISGHRSVSWYQQTPGQGLQFLFEYFSETQRNKGNFPGRFSGRQFSNSRSEMNVSTLELGDSALYLCASSSERRSDTQYFGPGTRLTVL.

There are a few counts of this clone. V gene TRBV9 combines with J gene TRBJ1-3, with D tentatively TRBD1 (5 bases). CDR1 SGDLS and CDR2 YYNGEE come from the germline V gene. This CDR3 is built from 15 residues. Between the trimmed V and J ends, which lost 3 bases and 4 bases, there was a span of 14 bases. The DNA of the CDR3 is TGTGCCAGCAGCGCCCGTGTAGGGACCGGAAACACCATATATTTT. Its translation: CASSARVGTGNTIYF.

The chain employs TRBV19 and TRBJ1-1, with a tentative D call TRBD1 (6 bases). The V end was cut by 8 bases, the J end by 1 base, with 14 bases between. The length of the CDR3 is 14 residues. In germline, CDR1 is LNHDA, CDR2 SQIVND (reference sequence). The CDR3 region has the DNA TGTGCCAGTGGGATCCGACAGGCGAACACTGAAGCTTTCTTT. It codes for CASGIRQANTEAFF.

The chain has TRBV7-9 and TRBJ1-4, with D possibly being TRBD1 (6 bases). Trimming cost V 4 bases and J 6 bases, with 18 bases left between them. The CDR3 totals 16 residues. The germline gives CDR1 SEHNR, CDR2 FQNEAQ (reference sequence). CDR3 nucleotides: TGTGCCAGCAGCTCTACGGCGATCCAGGGGTATGAAAAACTGTTTTTT. As protein: CASSSTAIQGYEKLFF.

This clone was found a few times. The chain carries TRBV29-1 and TRBJ2-1; D might be TRBD1 (6 bases). V was cut by 3 bases and J by 6 bases, with 21 bases left in between. The CDR3 runs 16 residues. CDR1 and CDR2 (germline): SQVTM, ANQGSEA. CDR3 amino acids: CSVDYVFGQTSNEQFF. CDR3 DNA: TGCAGCGTTGATTACGTTTTCGGACAGACTTCCAATGAGCAGTTCTTC.

This rearrangement joins TRBV19 to TRBJ2-6; 7 bases are a match to TRBD2. V trimming: 7 bases; J trimming: 1 base; junction bases outside the gene matches: 16. The CDR3 contains 19 residues. Per germline, CDR1 LNHDA and CDR2 SQIVND (reference sequence). The CDR3 protein is CASTITRPAGSSGANVLTF. DNA for the CDR3: TGTGCCAGTACCATCACTCGTCCAGCGGGGAGTTCTGGGGCCAACGTCCTGACTTTC.

The genes are TRBV9 and TRBJ1-2; D is possibly TRBD1 (5 bases). The CDR3 totals 16 residues. Trimming cost V 0 bases and J 5 bases, with 17 bases left between them. The germline V gene encodes CDR1 SGDLS and CDR2 YYNGEE. This CDR3 is CASSVGWGKLGYGYTF. CDR3 DNA sequence: TGTGCCAGCAGCGTAGGGTGGGGGAAGCTTGGGTATGGCTACACCTTC.

V is TRBV7-2 and J is TRBJ2-5; 8 bases match TRBD2. This CDR3 has 14 amino acids. V gave up 4 bases and J gave up 1 base; unmatched junction bases: 2. Germline lookup yields CDR1 SGHTA and CDR2 FQGNSA. The CDR3 spells CASSSGGAQETQYF. The CDR3 DNA is TGTGCCAGCAGCTCCGGGGGGGCCCAAGAGACCCAGTACTTC.

With respect to this clone: This CDR3 is also generated by other DNA sequences in the sample. This chain uses TRBV7-3 with TRBJ2-1, with 10 positions matching TRBD2. Germline assignment: CDR1 SGHTA and CDR2 FQGTGA. The CDR3 spans 14 residues. Trimming at V came to 5 bases and at J to 6 bases, leaving 4 bases not matched to a gene. For the CDR3, the DNA is TGTGCCAGCAGCCCAAGCGGGGGGGCCAATGAGCAGTTCTTC. Translating it yields CASSPSGGANEQFF.

The chain joins TRBV5-4 to TRBJ2-1; TRBD1 agrees at 7 bases. V lost 4 bases, J lost 10 bases, and 11 bases stayed unmatched. CDR1 is SGHNT and CDR2 is YYREEE in the germline V gene (reference sequence). There are 14 residues in the CDR3. The CDR3 protein is CASSTNDRAGEQFF. Here the CDR3 DNA reads TGTGCCAGCAGCACCAACGACAGGGCAGGAGAGCAGTTCTTC.

This clone occurred once. The chain joins TRBV15 to TRBJ2-1; D possibly corresponds to TRBD2 (5 bases). Germline CDR1 and CDR2: LNHNV and YYDKDF (reference sequence). Trimming left V 5 bases short and J 3 bases short, with 14 bases between. There are 15 residues in the CDR3. The CDR3 is CATSPPGGYYNEQFF. The CDR3 bases are TGTGCCACCAGCCCTCCCGGCGGGTACTACAATGAGCAGTTCTTC.

The CDR3 loop reads CASSRRVSTEAFF. DNA of the CDR3: TGTGCCAGCAGCCGCAGGGTGAGCACTGAAGCTTTCTTT. The chain couples TRBV3-1 (or the pseudogene TRBV3-2) to TRBJ1-1, with D perhaps TRBD1 (5 bases). The germline CDR1 and CDR2 sequences are LGHDT and YNNKEL (reference sequence). This CDR3 spans 13 amino acids. With 4 bases removed from V and 4 bases from J, the gap between germline ends came to 10 bases.

The rearrangement joins TRBV5-1 to TRBJ2-5, with TRBD2 matching over 8 bases. The CDR3 totals 17 residues. Germline CDR1 SGHRS, CDR2 YFSETQ. The V segment lost 4 bases and the J segment 7 bases; nucleotides outside the gene matches: 18. The CDR3, as DNA: TGCGCCAGCAGCCCATCTAATCAGCGGGGGCGCGAGGGGACCCAGTACTTC. Amino acids: CASSPSNQRGREGTQYF.

J is TRBJ1-3 and V is TRBV9; D perhaps matches TRBD1 (5 bases). Germline assignment: CDR1 SGDLS and CDR2 YYNGEE. V lost 4 bases and J 1 base, leaving 18 bases between the germline ends. The CDR3 totals 17 residues. CDR3 region: CASSRSGKVWSGNTIYF. In DNA form, the CDR3 reads TGTGCCAGCAGCAGATCAGGGAAGGTATGGTCTGGAAACACCATATATTTT.